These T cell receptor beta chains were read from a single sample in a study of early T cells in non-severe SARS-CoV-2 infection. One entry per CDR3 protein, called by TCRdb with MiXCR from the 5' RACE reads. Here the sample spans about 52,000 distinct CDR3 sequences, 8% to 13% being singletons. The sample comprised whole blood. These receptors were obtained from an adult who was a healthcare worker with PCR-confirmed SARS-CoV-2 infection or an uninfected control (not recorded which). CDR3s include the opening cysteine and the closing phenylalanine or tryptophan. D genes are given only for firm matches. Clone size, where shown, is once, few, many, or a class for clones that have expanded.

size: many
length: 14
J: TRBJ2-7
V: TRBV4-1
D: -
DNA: TGCGCCAGCAGCGAGCCCGTCGGGCCCTACGAGCAGTACTTC
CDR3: CASSEPVGPYEQYF

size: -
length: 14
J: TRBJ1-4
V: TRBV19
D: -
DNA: TGTGCCAGTAGTCCTACAGGGTCGTCGGAAAAACTGTTTTTT
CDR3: CASSPTGSSEKLFF

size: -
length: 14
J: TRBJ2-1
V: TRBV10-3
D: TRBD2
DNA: TGTGCCACCACCCTAGCGGGGGGTTACAATGAGCAGTTCTTC
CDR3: CATTLAGGYNEQFF

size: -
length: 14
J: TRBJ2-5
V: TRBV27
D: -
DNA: TGTGCCAGCAGTTCGACTAGGGGTCAAGAGACCCAGTACTTC
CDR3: CASSSTRGQETQYF

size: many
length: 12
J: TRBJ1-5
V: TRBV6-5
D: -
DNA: TGTGCCAGCAGGACAGCTAATCAGCCCCAGCATTTT
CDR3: CASRTANQPQHF

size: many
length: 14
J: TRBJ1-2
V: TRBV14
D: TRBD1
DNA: TGTGCCAGCAGCCAAGGACAGGGTGACTATGGCTACACCTTC
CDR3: CASSQGQGDYGYTF

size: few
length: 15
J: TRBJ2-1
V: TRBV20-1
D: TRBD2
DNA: TGCAGTCTGCTAGATACTAGCGGGGGGGCCAATGAGCAGTTCTTC
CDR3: CSLLDTSGGANEQFF

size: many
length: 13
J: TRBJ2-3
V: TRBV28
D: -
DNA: TGTGCCAGCAGTATTCCCCGAACAGATACGCAGTATTTT
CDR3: CASSIPRTDTQYF

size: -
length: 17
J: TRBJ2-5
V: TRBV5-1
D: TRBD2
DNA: TGCGCCAGCAGCTTCTACCGCTGGGGGAGGGCCCGGGAGACCCAGTACTTC
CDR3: CASSFYRWGRARETQYF

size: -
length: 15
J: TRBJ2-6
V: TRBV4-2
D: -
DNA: TGTGCCAGCAGCCAAGTGGGTACGGGGGCCAACGTCCTGACTTTC
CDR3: CASSQVGTGANVLTF

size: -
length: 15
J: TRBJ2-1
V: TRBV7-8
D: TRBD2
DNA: TGTGCCAGCAGCTCCACTAGCGGGAGTTGGAATGAGCAGTTCTTC
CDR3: CASSSTSGSWNEQFF

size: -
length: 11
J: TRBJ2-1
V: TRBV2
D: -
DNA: TGTGCCAGGGGCCGGGGAGATGAGCAGTTCTTC
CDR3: CARGRGDEQFF

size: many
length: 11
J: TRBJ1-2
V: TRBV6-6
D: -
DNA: TGTGCCAGCAGTTTTTCTGGTGGCTACACCTTC
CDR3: CASSFSGGYTF